This T cell receptor (beta chain) was recovered during a study of T cells in women clearing cervical HPV infection. On this clone itself: What it binds is unknown. The read halts 3 residues ahead of the CDR3 end, with the missing end drawn from the germline J gene. The sample holds other DNA sequences that translate to the same CDR3.

Points from the study as a whole: Controls had more TRBV6-7 (about 0.15%) than cases (about 0.11%). CIN3+ cases had significantly higher TCR richness than controls; evenness did not differ.

Assay used: immunoSEQ multiplex PCR; TCRdb lists only in-frame clones, some missing. In total, the table holds roughly 15,000 clones. Germline loops: CDR1 LNHDA, CDR2 SQIVND (reference sequence). The CDR3 consists of 14 residues. Sequences were obtained from blood buffy coat. This chain joins TRBV19 and TRBJ1-1, with unresolved D. The clonotype was recovered from a woman between 18 and 75 years old with a cervical HPV16 infection that either progressed to CIN3+ or cleared (not recorded which). The CDR3 region is CASSPGEPQETAFF. Partial CDR3 DNA: TGTGCCAGTAGTCCCGGGGAACCCCAAGAGACA.